The sequence of this T cell receptor beta chain was determined in a study of T cell responses to AZD1222 COVID-19 vaccine. The CDR3 spans 19 residues. Between the trimmed V and J ends, which lost 0 bases and 4 bases, there was a span of 22 bases. The germline CDR1 and CDR2 sequences are SGHNT and YYREEE (reference sequence). Study-wide points: The breadth and depth of Spike-specific TCRs increased once two AZD1222 doses had been given.

Sequenced by immunoSEQ multiplex PCR; TCRdb stores in-frame clones only, minus some. The data show some 130,000 clones, roughly 90% seen once. For this clone: Its antigen is unknown.

This sequence originates from an adult in good health. The V gene is TRBV5-4, the J gene TRBJ2-2; D is unclear. The sequencing here drew on peripheral blood, taken on day 0 of AZD1222 vaccination. The CDR3: CASSLVYLGPTRITGELFF. The CDR3 nucleotides are TGTGCCAGCAGCTTGGTATACTTGGGCCCAACGAGAATCACCGGGGAGCTGTTTTTT.